This T cell receptor beta chain was sequenced for a study of T-cell memory formation after mild COVID-19 (dated by TCRdb to about 2021). With respect to the entire study: Most TCR sequence clusters were specific to one of the two donors. In two donors, T-cell clones that expanded and contracted after mild COVID-19 were followed by sequencing TCRalpha and TCRbeta repertoires longitudinally. Two young, previously healthy adult volunteers made up the cohort, one male and one female.

This clonotype was picked up many times. The antigen it binds to is not known. Base qualities are not at hand, and no much larger clone is one base apart. From the germline V gene (reference sequence), CDR1 is MNHEY and CDR2 is SMNVEV. The junction carries 13 bases between V and J, which are trimmed by 4 bases and 0 bases respectively. From the cysteine through the phenylalanine, the CDR3 covers 16 amino acids. Kept here is only the CDR3 DNA, which spans 48 bases and is read in frame from base 1. Here is what the overall study found, with its caveats: Some responding clones were detected in pre-infection memory, which suggested that pre-existing cross-reactive memory T cells had joined the SARS-CoV-2 response. SARS-CoV-2 specificity of the second-wave clones peaking on day 37 was not confirmed. Balanced CD4/CD8 phenotypes were observed for clones contracting from day 15 to 85, whereas a bias towards CD4+ was observed for a second wave of clones expanding from day 15 to 37. Only a couple of mild cases were covered by the study, and larger cohorts that include severe cases with pre-infection samples were considered necessary. Contracting CD4+ clones appeared mostly in the CM and EM memory subsets, whereas CD8+ clones were enriched in EMRA.

Ficoll-Paque density gradient centrifugation was used to isolate PBMCs. These reads were obtained on an Illumina NovaSeq 6000. cDNA libraries for TCRalpha and TCRbeta were prepared by 5'RACE using constant-segment primers, with sample barcodes and unique molecular identifiers added. Trizol reagent was used to extract RNA from every sample. The libraries were amplified in two PCR steps, and the second step added a second sample barcode and Illumina TruSeq adapters. Sequencing of the libraries was done on an Illumina NovaSeq, producing 2 x 150 bp paired-end reads. The authors' pipeline ran thus. With migec v1.2.7, reads were demultiplexed and then collapsed into UMI-guided consensus sequences. Using mixcr v2.1.11, UMI consensuses were aligned to TRA and TRB V and J templates and then assembled into clonotypes. A clonotype was counted as expanded or contracted only when both edgeR and NoisET called the clonotype significant, with the noise models trained on biological replicates. For edgeR calls, the thresholds were a false discovery rate-adjusted p below 0.01 and a log2 fold-change of 1. PCA with hierarchical clustering of max-normalized trajectories of the 1000 most abundant clonotypes was used as exploratory dynamics analysis. Separately sequenced CD4+ and CD8+ repertoires were used to assign the CD4 or CD8 phenotype of responding clones. TCRdb redid the processing of the public reads, applying fastp at Q25 and MiXCR, and retained in-frame beta chains. Entries that share a CDR3 protein sequence are merged under the most common genes and DNA. TCRdb's processing, not the authors', yielded these V and J calls. For this sample there are 300,000 to 350,000 distinct CDR3 sequences; 10% to 15% appear just once. The top ten clonotypes cover about a fifth of the sample.

This sequence was found in a man aged 18 to 29 who had mild COVID-19 (a few samples of this study predate the infection). The sample titles of this study are shuffled in the database, so cell type and time point are left out; the donor was told from shared clones. The sample taken for sequencing was PBMCs or a T cell subset sorted from them (not recorded which). The sequence is built from TRBV27 and TRBJ2-1; TRBD2 is possibly the D segment (6 matching bases). The nucleotide sequence is TGTGCCAGCAGTTCTCTGACTAGGGGCTCCTACAATGAGCAGTTCTTC. This encodes CASSSLTRGSYNEQFF.